The rows below give T cell receptor beta chains drawn from one sample of a study of T cells in localized non-small cell lung cancer. Assay: immunoSEQ multiplex PCR; the TCRdb copy retains only in-frame clones and omits some. Of tens of thousands of clones in the sample, roughly 83% were seen once. The starting material was peripheral blood, obtained before any cancer treatment. These receptors were obtained from a man aged 40-75 years with stage I lung adenocarcinoma. CDR3s leave out the opening cysteine and the closing phenylalanine or tryptophan.

ASSWGTSGFSSYNEQF,TRBV7-3,TRBJ2-1
ASSVVGLADIGEQF,TRBV9,TRBJ2-1
SARFRGTQY,TRBV20-1,TRBJ2-3
ASSLSPSMNTEAF,TRBV27,TRBJ1-1
ASSPSGPGVSYEQY,TRBV18,TRBJ2-7
ASKQGAWTEAF,TRBV7-2,TRBJ1-1
ASSPDEDTQY,TRBV18,TRBJ2-3
ASSFSGQGEY,TRBV27,TRBJ2-3
ASSYPGPLGPGH,TRBV6-6,TRBJ1-5
ASSLPGDLQETQY,TRBV11-2,TRBJ2-5
ASRPHGVSNQPQH,TRBV6-5,TRBJ1-5
ASSSTGPTEAF,TRBV5-1,TRBJ1-1
ASSLNWLAAGELF,TRBV5-1,TRBJ2-2
ASSMTGNTGELF,TRBV13,TRBJ2-2
ASRPSGRNNEQF,TRBV5-1,TRBJ2-1
ASSVFGLQETQY,TRBV9,TRBJ2-5
ASSLRGLAVMNTGELF,TRBV27,TRBJ2-2
ASSVGIGTNSPLH,TRBV9,TRBJ1-6
ASSLIGMHTGELF,TRBV7-2,TRBJ2-2
ASSFDVSPGANVLT,TRBV5-1,TRBJ2-6
ASSLGWQGQETQY,TRBV7-6,TRBJ2-5
ASTPGPEAEKLF,TRBV6-6,TRBJ1-4
ASSESFRLRGRNQPQH,TRBV10-1,TRBJ1-5
ASSLTDTNEKLF,TRBV28,TRBJ1-4
ASSFYSGRGGYPGELF,TRBV12-1,TRBJ2-2
ASSHSRVGDEQY,TRBV11-2,TRBJ2-7
ASSMGGDWNTGELF,TRBV19,TRBJ2-2
AGRGTGQGYGYT,TRBV6-1,TRBJ1-2
AVHREGTDTQY,TRBV10-3,TRBJ2-3
ASSSTGENTGELF,TRBV5-1,TRBJ2-2
ASSYGGRRPDTQY,TRBV6-6,TRBJ2-3
ASSIEEEGVIQY,TRBV19,TRBJ2-4
ASSRGAGGRNTGELF,TRBV4-1,TRBJ2-2
ASSSRPASSPLH,TRBV27,TRBJ1-6
ASSISATSPEWETQY,TRBV19,TRBJ2-5
ASSQEWAGEQF,TRBV4-1,TRBJ2-1
ASSFLSGGTGELF,TRBV5-1,TRBJ2-2
ASSLGTGQGNTIY,TRBV9,TRBJ1-3